One sample yielded the 6 T cell receptor beta chains listed below, sequenced in a study of Graves' ophthalmopathy and Graves' hyperthyroidism. TCR beta CDR3 regions were amplified from RNA transcripts. First-round RT-PCR employed HTBI primers, with a second-round multiplex PCR after it. Via MiXCR, TCRdb re-called the multiplex PCR reads, giving one row per CDR3 protein. The table lists 340,000 or so distinct CDR3 sequences, about a sixth of them singletons. Source material: peripheral blood. These receptor sequences come from an adult man with Graves' ophthalmopathy.

This clonotype was seen many times. This CDR3 reads CASTPDRVNTEAFF. The CDR3, as DNA: TGTGCCAGCACCCCCGACAGGGTGAACACTGAAGCTTTCTTT. V gene TRBV6-2 or TRBV6-3 combines with J gene TRBJ1-1, with 7 positions matching TRBD1. Per germline, CDR1 MNHEY and CDR2 SVGEGT. The CDR3 is 14 amino acids. V lost 7 bases, J lost 0 bases, and 5 bases stayed unmatched.

This clonotype has at least ten counts. CDR3 region: CATSGNRGETQYF. Here the CDR3 DNA reads TGTGCCACCAGCGGAAACAGGGGCGAGACCCAGTACTTC. The chain couples TRBV15 to TRBJ2-5, with 7 nucleotides matching TRBD1. CDR3 length equals 13 residues. V lost 5 bases to trimming and J lost 5 bases; unmatched junction nucleotides: 5. The V gene's germline CDR1 is LNHNV and CDR2 YYDKDF (reference sequence).

V is TRBV6-5 and J is TRBJ2-5; D might be TRBD2 (6 bases). This CDR3 contains 15 residues. Germline values: CDR1 MNHEY, CDR2 SVGAGI. The ends were cut back, 6 bases at V and 1 base at J, with 15 bases in the middle. CDR3 coding DNA: TGTGCCAGCAGCTTAGTTGCGGGACGCCAAGAGACCCAGTACTTC. This encodes CASSLVAGRQETQYF.

The table lists this clonotype with many counts. The gene calls are TRBV12-3 or TRBV12-4 and TRBJ1-1; D perhaps matches TRBD1 (6 bases). This CDR3 is 13 amino acids long. Trimming removed 2 bases from V and 4 bases from J, with 8 bases in between. This chain's CDR3 is CASSLWGATEAFF. CDR3 DNA: TGTGCCAGCAGTTTATGGGGGGCCACTGAAGCTTTCTTT.

The gene calls are TRBV10-3 and TRBJ2-7; TRBD2 matches 11 bases. Trimming removed 8 bases from V and 0 bases from J; junction bases left unmatched: 3. The germline gives CDR1 ENHRY, CDR2 SYGVKD. This CDR3 contains 14 residues. The CDR3 DNA follows: TGTGCCATCCGCGGGACTAGCGGCTCCTACGAGCAGTACTTC. Translation: CAIRGTSGSYEQYF.

This clonotype was observed many times. V is TRBV5-1 and J is TRBJ2-7, with TRBD2 matching 12 bases. V trimming: 0 bases; J trimming: 5 bases; junction bases outside the gene matches: 9. CDR1 is SGHRS, CDR2 YFSETQ, per germline. The CDR3 is 17 amino acids. CDR3 nucleotides: TGCGCCAGCAGCTTGGAGTCTAGCGGGAGGGCCCGGGACGAGCAGTACTTC. Encoded protein: CASSLESSGRARDEQYF.